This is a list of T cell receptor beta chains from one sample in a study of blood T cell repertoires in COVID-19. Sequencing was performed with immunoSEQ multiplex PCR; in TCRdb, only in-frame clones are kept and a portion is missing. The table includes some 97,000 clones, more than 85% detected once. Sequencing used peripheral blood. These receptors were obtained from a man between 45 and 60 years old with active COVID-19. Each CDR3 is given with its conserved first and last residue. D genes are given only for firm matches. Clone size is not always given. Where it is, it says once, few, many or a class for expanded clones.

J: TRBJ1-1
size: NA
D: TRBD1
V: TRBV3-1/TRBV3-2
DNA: TGTGCCAGCAGCCAAGGACAGGGGTCGGCTTTCTTT
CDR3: CASSQGQGSAFF

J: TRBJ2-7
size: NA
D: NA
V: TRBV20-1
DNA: TGCAGTGCTAGACAGGGGATGGAGCAGTACTTC
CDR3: CSARQGMEQYF

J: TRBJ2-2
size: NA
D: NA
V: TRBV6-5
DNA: TGTGCCAGCAGTTACAGGGCGGGTCGGGAGCTGTTTTTT
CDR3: CASSYRAGRELFF

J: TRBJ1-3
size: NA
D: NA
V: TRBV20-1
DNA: TGCAGTGCTAGTGGCGGGCTGGGATACTCTGGAAACACCATATATTTT
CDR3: CSASGGLGYSGNTIYF

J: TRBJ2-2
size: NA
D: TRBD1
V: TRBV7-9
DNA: TGTGCCAGCAGGTCAGGTGGGACAGGGGTCACCGGGGAGCTGTTTTTT
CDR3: CASRSGGTGVTGELFF

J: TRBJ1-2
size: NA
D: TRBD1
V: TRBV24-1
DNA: TGTGCCACCAGTGACTTTGACAGGGATTATGGCTACACCTTC
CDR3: CATSDFDRDYGYTF

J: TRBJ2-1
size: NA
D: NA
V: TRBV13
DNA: TGTGCCAGCAGCTTAGAGGGGGGGTACTCCTACAATGAGCAGTTCTTC
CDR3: CASSLEGGYSYNEQFF

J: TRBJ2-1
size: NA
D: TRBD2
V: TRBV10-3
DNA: TGTGCCATCAGAGGAGCGGGGGCGGGAGGCGATGAGCAGTTCTTC
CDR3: CAIRGAGAGGDEQFF

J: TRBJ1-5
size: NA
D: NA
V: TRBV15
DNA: TGTGCCACCAGCAGAGAACCAGGGGTTAGCAATCAGCCCCAGCATTTT
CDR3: CATSREPGVSNQPQHF

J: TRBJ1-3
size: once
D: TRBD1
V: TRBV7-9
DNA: TGTGCCAGCAGTCGACAGGGGACTGGAAACACCATATATTTT
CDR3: CASSRQGTGNTIYF

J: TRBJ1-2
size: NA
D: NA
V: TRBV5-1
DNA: TGCGCCAGCAGTCATACAGGGCTAGATGGCTACACCTTC
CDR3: CASSHTGLDGYTF

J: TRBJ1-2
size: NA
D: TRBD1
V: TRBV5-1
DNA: TGCGCCAGCAGCTTACCCAGGGGGGACTATGGCTACACCTTC
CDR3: CASSLPRGDYGYTF

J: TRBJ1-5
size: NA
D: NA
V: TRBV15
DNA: TGTGCCACCAGCAGAGATGAGTTTAAGCCCCAGCATTTT
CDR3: CATSRDEFKPQHF

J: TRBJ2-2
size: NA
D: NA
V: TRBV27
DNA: TGTGCCAGCAGTACCCTCCTAAAGCGGAAGGTTACGAACACCGGGGAGCTGTTTTTT
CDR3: CASSTLLKRKVTNTGELFF

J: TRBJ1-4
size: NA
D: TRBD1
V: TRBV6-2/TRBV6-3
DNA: TGTGCCAGCAGTCTATTACAGGGGGCTAATGAAAAACTGTTTTTT
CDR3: CASSLLQGANEKLFF

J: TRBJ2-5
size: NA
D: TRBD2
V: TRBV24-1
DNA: TGTGCCACCAGTGATCCCTCCGGGACTAGCGGGAGAGAGACCCAGTACTTC
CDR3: CATSDPSGTSGRETQYF

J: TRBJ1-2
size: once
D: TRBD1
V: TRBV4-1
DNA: TGCGCCAGCAGCCAACCTGACAGGGGCCCTAACTATGGCTACACCTTC
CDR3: CASSQPDRGPNYGYTF

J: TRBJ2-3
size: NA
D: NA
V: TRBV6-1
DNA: TGTGCCAGCAGTGAGAGGGCCCCGGGATCGGGAGATACGCAGTATTTT
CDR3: CASSERAPGSGDTQYF

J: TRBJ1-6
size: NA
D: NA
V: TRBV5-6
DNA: TGTGCCAGCTTCCTTTTGGGGGGAGATGATAATTCACCCCTCCACTTT
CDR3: CASFLLGGDDNSPLHF

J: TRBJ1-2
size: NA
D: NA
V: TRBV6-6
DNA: TGTGCCAGCAGTTACATAGACACCCGATATGGCTACACCTTC
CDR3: CASSYIDTRYGYTF

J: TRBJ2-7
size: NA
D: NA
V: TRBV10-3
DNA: TGTGCCATCAGTGAGAAACTAGCTCACGAGCAGTACTTC
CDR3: CAISEKLAHEQYF

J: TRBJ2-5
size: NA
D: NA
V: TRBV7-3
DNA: TGTGCCAGCAGTAGGGGGTTGTTGGAGACCCAGTACTTC
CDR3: CASSRGLLETQYF

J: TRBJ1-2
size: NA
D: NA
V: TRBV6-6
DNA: TGTGCCAGCGGAAGGGCAACGGGGTTGGATGGCTACACCTTC
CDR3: CASGRATGLDGYTF

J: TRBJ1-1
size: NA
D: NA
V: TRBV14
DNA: TGTGCCAGCAGCCAAGAAAGGGGCACTGAAGCTTTCTTT
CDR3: CASSQERGTEAFF

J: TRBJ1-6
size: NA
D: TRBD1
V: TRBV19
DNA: TGTGCCAGTAGCTTGGCGGGACAGGGCGTAAATTCACCCCTCCACTTT
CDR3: CASSLAGQGVNSPLHF

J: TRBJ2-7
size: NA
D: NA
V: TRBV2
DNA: TGTGCCAGCAGTGGCACAGGGAAAAGCTACGAGCAGTACTTC
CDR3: CASSGTGKSYEQYF

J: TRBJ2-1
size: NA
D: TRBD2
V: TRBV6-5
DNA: TGTGCCAGCAGTTCACTAGCGGGTGCTATTGGCAATGAGCAGTTCTTC
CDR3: CASSSLAGAIGNEQFF

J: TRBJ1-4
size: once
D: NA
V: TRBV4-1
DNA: TGCGCCAGCAGAATACAGGGAACGCATGAAAAACTGTTTTTT
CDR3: CASRIQGTHEKLFF

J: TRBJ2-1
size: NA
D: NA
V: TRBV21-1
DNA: TGTGCCAGCACCCCAAGGGACAGGGGGCGCAGGAATGAGCAGTTCTTC
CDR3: CASTPRDRGRRNEQFF

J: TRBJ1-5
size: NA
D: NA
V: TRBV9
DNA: TGTGCCAGCAGTCTTAACCAGGGTCAGCCCCAGCATTTT
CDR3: CASSLNQGQPQHF

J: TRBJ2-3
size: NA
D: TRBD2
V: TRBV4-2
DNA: TGTGCCAGCAGCCAAGATAGGGCTAGCGGGGCGGATACGCAGTATTTT
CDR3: CASSQDRASGADTQYF

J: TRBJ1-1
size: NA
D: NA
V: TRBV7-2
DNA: TGTGCCAGCAGCTTAAGGCAGGGGACTGAAGCTTTCTTT
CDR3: CASSLRQGTEAFF

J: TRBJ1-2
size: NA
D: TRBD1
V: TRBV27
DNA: TGTGCCAGCAGTGGTAGGGACAGCGCTAACTACACCTTC
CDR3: CASSGRDSANYTF

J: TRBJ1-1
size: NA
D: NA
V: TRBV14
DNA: TGTGCCAGCAGCCAAGGCCAGGGCGGGAACACTGAAGCTTTCTTT
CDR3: CASSQGQGGNTEAFF

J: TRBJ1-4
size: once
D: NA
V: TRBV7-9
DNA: TGTGCCAGCAGCTTAGGACAGGAAAAACTGTTTTTT
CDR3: CASSLGQEKLFF

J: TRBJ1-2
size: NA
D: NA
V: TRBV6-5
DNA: TGTGCCAGCAGTCCCCGTGGCTCAGCTAACTATGGCTACACCTTC
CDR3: CASSPRGSANYGYTF

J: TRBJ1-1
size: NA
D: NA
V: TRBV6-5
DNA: TGTGCCAGCAGTAGAGGCCAGTTGAACACTGAAGCTTTCTTT
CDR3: CASSRGQLNTEAFF

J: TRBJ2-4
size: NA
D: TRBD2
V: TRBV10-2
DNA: TGCGCCAGCAGGTTAGCGGGGGAGCGAAACATTCAGTACTTC
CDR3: CASRLAGERNIQYF

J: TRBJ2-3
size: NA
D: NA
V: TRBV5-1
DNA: TGCGCCAGCAGCTTGGTGGCAGAAGATACGCAGTATTTT
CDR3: CASSLVAEDTQYF

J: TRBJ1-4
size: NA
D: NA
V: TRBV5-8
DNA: TGTGCCAGCAGCCTGGTTGGAGGAATTGATATACTGTTTTTT
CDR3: CASSLVGGIDILFF

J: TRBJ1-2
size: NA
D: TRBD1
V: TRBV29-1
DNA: TGCAGCGTCACAGGGGGAGGCTACACCTTC
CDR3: CSVTGGGYTF

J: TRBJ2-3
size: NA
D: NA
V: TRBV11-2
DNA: TGTGCCAGCAGCCGTTACCAGGGCTATAGCACAGATACGCAGTATTTT
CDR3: CASSRYQGYSTDTQYF

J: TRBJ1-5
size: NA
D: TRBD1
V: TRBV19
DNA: TGTGCCAGCCGAGTCGGGACAGGGATGAGCAATCAGCCCCAGCATTTT
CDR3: CASRVGTGMSNQPQHF

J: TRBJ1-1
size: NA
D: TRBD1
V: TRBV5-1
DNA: TGCGCCAGCAGCCCAGACAGGGTTGAGGGGTCGGCTTTCTTT
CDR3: CASSPDRVEGSAFF

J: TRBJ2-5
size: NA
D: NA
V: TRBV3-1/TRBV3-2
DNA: TGTGCCAGCAGCCAGGGGGGGCCGAAGACCCAGTACTTC
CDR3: CASSQGGPKTQYF

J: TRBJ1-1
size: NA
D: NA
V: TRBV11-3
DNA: TGTGCCAGCAGCTCCCGGCAGGGAAACACTGAAGCTTTCTTT
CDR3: CASSSRQGNTEAFF

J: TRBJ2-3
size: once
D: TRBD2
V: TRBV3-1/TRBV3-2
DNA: TGTGCCAGCAGCCAAGAACAGGGCCTAGCGGGACCCACAGATACGCAGTATTTT
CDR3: CASSQEQGLAGPTDTQYF

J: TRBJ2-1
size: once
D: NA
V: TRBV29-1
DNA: TGCAGCGTTGAAGGCTCCGTGGGTCTCCTAGATGAGCAGTTCTTC
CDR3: CSVEGSVGLLDEQFF

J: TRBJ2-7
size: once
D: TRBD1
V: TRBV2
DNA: TGTGCCAGCAGTGGGACAGGGGGCGCGAAAGGGTACGAGCAGTACTTC
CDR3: CASSGTGGAKGYEQYF

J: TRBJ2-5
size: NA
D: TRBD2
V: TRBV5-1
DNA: TGCGCCAGCAGCTTGGGCCTAGCGGGAGCTGAGACCCAGTACTTC
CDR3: CASSLGLAGAETQYF

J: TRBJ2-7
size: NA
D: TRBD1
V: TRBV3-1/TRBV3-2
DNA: TGTGCCAGCAGCCAAAACAGGGGCTACGAGCAGTACTTC
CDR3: CASSQNRGYEQYF

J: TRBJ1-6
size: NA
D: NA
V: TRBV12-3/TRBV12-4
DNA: TGTGCCAGCAGTTGGGGGGGGCGATCACCCCTCCACTTT
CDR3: CASSWGGRSPLHF

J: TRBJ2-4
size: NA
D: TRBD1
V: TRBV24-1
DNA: TGTGCCACCAGTGTTAATAGATGGGGACAGGGGGCGCGCGGGGCCAAAAACATTCAGTACTTC
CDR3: CATSVNRWGQGARGAKNIQYF

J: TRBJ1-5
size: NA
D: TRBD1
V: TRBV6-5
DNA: TGTGCCAGTCGGACAGGGCCACAGCCCCAGCATTTT
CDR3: CASRTGPQPQHF

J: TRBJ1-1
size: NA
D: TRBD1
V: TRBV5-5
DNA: TGTGCCAGCAGCCTGACAGGGGGCGCACCCACTGAAGCTTTCTTT
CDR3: CASSLTGGAPTEAFF

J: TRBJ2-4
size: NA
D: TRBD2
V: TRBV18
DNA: TGTGCCAGCTCACCCCGCGGGAGGGACCTAGCCAAAAACATTCAGTACTTC
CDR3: CASSPRGRDLAKNIQYF

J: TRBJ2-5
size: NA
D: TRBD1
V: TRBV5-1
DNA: TGCGCCAGCAGCTGGGCCCCACAGGGGGCGGCGGGTGAGACCCAGTACTTC
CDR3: CASSWAPQGAAGETQYF

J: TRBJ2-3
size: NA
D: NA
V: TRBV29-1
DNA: TGCAGCGTTGATAGTACGGGGACAGATACGCAGTATTTT
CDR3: CSVDSTGTDTQYF

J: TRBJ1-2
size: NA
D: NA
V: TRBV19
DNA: TGTGCCAGTAGTATTAAGGGGAATTATGGCTACACCTTC
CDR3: CASSIKGNYGYTF